This T cell receptor (beta chain) was captured by sequencing in a study of vaccination and CD4 T cells after COVID-19. Whole-study context: Convalescent cases comprised several mild and one severe, all SARS-CoV-2 positive by nasal swab PCR. Spike peptides, overlapping and drawn from SARS-CoV-2, HCoV-NL63, HCoV-OC43 and HCoV-229E, were used to stimulate cells. As control conditions, cultures were given either a CEFX pool serving as positive control, an HIV-1 Nef pool, or no peptide at all.

Stated treatment: approximately 9-day PBMC culture with coronavirus spike peptide pools or control peptides (ViraFEST assay). The Oncomine TCR Beta short-read assay was what sequenced the DNA obtained from cultured CD4+ T cells. Using its own MiXCR run on the PCR reads, TCRdb lists one record per CDR3 protein. The sample contains around 10,000 distinct CDR3 sequences, around 60% of which appear only once. Trimming removed 5 bases from V and 0 bases from J, with 14 bases in between. Germline V gene data show CDR1 as SGHRS and CDR2 as YFSETQ. CDR3 size: 15 residues. A note on this clonotype: Its antigen is not identified.

This receptor was identified in a human donor who had recovered from COVID-19. The specimen sequenced was CD4+ T cells from blood, cultured in vitro. This chain joins TRBV5-1 and TRBJ1-2, with TRBD1 as a possible D gene (5 bases). CDR3 amino acids: CASRQTGSANYGYTF. Written as DNA, the CDR3 is TGCGCCAGCAGACAAACAGGTTCAGCTAACTATGGCTACACCTTC.